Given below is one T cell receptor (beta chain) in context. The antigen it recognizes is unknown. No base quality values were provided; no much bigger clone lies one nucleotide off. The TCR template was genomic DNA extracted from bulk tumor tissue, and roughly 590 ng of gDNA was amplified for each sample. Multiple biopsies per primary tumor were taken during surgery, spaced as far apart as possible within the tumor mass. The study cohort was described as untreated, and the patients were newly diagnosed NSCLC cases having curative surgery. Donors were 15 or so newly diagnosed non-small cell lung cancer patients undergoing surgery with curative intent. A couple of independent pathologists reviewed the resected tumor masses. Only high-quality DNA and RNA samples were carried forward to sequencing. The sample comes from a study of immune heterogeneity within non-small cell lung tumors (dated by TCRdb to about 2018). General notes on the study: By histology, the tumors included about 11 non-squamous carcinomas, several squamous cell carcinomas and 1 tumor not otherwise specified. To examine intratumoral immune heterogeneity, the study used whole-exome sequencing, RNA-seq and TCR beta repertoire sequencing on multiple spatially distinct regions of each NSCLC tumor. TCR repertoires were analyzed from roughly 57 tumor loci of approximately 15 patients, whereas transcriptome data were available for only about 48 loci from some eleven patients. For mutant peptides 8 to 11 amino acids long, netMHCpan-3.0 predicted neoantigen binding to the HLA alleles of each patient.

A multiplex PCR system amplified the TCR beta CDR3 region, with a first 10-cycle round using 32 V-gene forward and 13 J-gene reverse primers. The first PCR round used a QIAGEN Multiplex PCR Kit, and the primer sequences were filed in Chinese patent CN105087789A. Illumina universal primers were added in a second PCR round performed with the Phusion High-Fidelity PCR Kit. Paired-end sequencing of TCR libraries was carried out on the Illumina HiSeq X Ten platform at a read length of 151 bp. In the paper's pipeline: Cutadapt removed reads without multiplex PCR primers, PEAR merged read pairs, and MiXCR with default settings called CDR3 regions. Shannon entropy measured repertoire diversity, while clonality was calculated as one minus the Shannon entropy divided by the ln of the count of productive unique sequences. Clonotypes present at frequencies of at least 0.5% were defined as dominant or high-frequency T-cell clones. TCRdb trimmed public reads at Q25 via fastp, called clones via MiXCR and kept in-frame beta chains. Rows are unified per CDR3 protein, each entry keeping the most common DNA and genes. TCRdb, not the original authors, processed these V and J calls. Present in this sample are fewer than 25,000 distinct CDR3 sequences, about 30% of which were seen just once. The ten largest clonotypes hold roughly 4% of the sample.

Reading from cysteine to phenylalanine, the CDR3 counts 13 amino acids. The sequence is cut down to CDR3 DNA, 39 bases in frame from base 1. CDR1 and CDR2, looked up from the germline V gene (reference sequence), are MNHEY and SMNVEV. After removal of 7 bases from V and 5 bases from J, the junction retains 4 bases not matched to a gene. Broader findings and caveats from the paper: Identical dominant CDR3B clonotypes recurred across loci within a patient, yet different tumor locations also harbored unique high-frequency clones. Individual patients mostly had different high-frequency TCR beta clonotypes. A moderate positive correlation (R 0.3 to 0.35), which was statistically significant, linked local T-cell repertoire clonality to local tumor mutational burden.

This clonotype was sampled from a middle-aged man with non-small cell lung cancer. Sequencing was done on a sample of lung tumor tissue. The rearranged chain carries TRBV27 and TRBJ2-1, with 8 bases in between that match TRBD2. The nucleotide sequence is TGTGCCAGCACGGGGGGGGTGGACAATGAGCAGTTCTTC. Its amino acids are CASTGGVDNEQFF.